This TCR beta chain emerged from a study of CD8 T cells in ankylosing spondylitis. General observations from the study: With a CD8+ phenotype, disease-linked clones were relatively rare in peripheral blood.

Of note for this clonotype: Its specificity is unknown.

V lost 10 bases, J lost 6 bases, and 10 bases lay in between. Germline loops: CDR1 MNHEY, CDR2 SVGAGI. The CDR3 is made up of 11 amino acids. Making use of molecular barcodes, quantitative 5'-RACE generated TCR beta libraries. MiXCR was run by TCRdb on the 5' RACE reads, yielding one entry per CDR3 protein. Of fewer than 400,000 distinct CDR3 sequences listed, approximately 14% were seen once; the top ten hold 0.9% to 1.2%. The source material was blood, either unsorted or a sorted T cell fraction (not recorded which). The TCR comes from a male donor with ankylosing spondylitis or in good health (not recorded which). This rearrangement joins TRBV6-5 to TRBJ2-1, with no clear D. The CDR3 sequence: CATVTPNEQFF. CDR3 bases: TGTGCCACCGTTACCCCCAATGAGCAGTTCTTC.